This is a list of T cell receptor beta chains from one sample in a study of ipilimumab plus nivolumab after autologous stem cell transplantation. TCRdb's table, derived via immunoSEQ multiplex PCR, lists solely in-frame clones and lacks some. Counted here are about 15,000 clones, 65% to 75% occurring once; the ten biggest clones make up more than 20%. Sequencing used PBMCs, obtained in a trial of ipilimumab plus nivolumab as post-transplant consolidation. Source of these receptors: a male donor with diffuse large B-cell lymphoma. Each CDR3 is given with its conserved first and last residue. A D gene is named only where the DNA matches it firmly. A clone size is listed for some rows: how often the clone was seen (once, few, many), or a class if it is expanded.

J gene,D gene,clone size,V gene,CDR3 DNA,CDR3 protein
TRBJ1-2,-,-,TRBV30,TGTGCCTGGAGTGTATTGGGTGGCTACACCTTC,CAWSVLGGYTF
TRBJ2-7,-,-,TRBV5-4,TGTGCCAGCAGCTTCCCGGGGACGGTGCAGTACTTC,CASSFPGTVQYF
TRBJ2-7,TRBD1,-,TRBV5-4,TGTGCCAGCAGCTTGGGGGGACAGGGGGCCTACGAGCAGTACTTC,CASSLGGQGAYEQYF
TRBJ2-5,-,-,TRBV7-7,TGTGCTAGCAGCCCCAGCGTGGGGCAAGAGACCCAGTACTTC,CASSPSVGQETQYF
TRBJ2-7,-,-,TRBV19,TGTGCCAGTAGTATAGGCGCAGGGACCTACGAGCAGTACTTC,CASSIGAGTYEQYF
TRBJ1-4,-,-,TRBV7-2,TGTGCCAGCAGCTCGGCGACTGGCCTTAATGAAAAACTGTTTTTT,CASSSATGLNEKLFF
TRBJ2-1,TRBD2,-,TRBV11-3,TGTGCCAGCAGCCCTCGGCGGGAGAGTATAGGTAATGAGCAGTTCTTC,CASSPRRESIGNEQFF
TRBJ1-2,-,-,TRBV7-9,TGTGCCAGCAGCGGCGGGGGCCTTAACTATGGCTACACCTTC,CASSGGGLNYGYTF
TRBJ2-7,-,few,TRBV7-9,TGTGCCAGCAACACACAGGGAGGGCCCTCGGATCGCGAGCAGTACTTC,CASNTQGGPSDREQYF
TRBJ1-4,-,few,TRBV14,TGTGCCAGCAGCCAAGAAGGACTTAATGAAAAACTGTTTTTT,CASSQEGLNEKLFF
TRBJ2-1,-,once,TRBV9,TGTGCCAGCAGCGTAGCTACAGGGCACAATGAGCAGTTCTTC,CASSVATGHNEQFF
TRBJ2-7,TRBD2,-,TRBV10-1,TGCGCCAGCAGTGGCGAGATGGGGAGGGAACAGTACTTC,CASSGEMGREQYF
TRBJ1-2,-,once,TRBV11-3,TGTGCCAGCAGCTTAGAAGGGATCGGTGGCTACACCTTC,CASSLEGIGGYTF
TRBJ2-1,TRBD1,-,TRBV11-1,TGTGCCAGCGCTTTGGGACAGGGCGTAATTGAGCAGTTCTTC,CASALGQGVIEQFF
TRBJ2-7,-,few,TRBV4-1,TGCGCCAGCAGCGAAGGATGGAGTGACGAGCAGTACTTC,CASSEGWSDEQYF
TRBJ2-2,TRBD2,-,TRBV14,TGTGCCAGCAGCCCACGGGGGGCGAACACCGGGGAGCTGTTTTTT,CASSPRGANTGELFF
TRBJ2-7,TRBD1,-,TRBV7-2,TGTGCCAGCAGCTTAGTTGCGGACAGGGCTACCTACGAGCAGTACTTC,CASSLVADRATYEQYF
TRBJ2-3,TRBD1,-,TRBV5-1,TGCGCCAGCAGCCCGGACAGGGTCGTGACAGATACGCAGTATTTT,CASSPDRVVTDTQYF
TRBJ2-3,-,-,TRBV7-6,TGTGCCAGCAGCCTCCGGGACAACACAGATACGCAGTATTTT,CASSLRDNTDTQYF
TRBJ1-4,-,-,TRBV30,TGTGCCTGGAGTGGAGTAGGGATCGAAGAAAAACTGTTTTTT,CAWSGVGIEEKLFF
TRBJ2-7,TRBD2,few,TRBV9,TGTGCCAGCGGGACGGGGGGGTCCTCCTACGAGCAGTACTTC,CASGTGGSSYEQYF
TRBJ1-5,-,-,TRBV18,TGTGCCAGCTCACCCACAGGCAACCGGAATCAGCCCCAGCATTTT,CASSPTGNRNQPQHF
TRBJ2-7,-,-,TRBV7-9,TGTGCCAGCAGCTTGACAGGCCCCTCTGGTAATGAGCAGTACTTC,CASSLTGPSGNEQYF
TRBJ1-2,TRBD1,-,TRBV15,TGTGCCACCAGCAGAGATCGGGCAGGGGGCCGGGTATACACCTTC,CATSRDRAGGRVYTF
TRBJ2-3,TRBD2,-,TRBV5-1,TGCGCCAGCTACCCGGGACTAGCGGGAGGCACAGATACGCAGTATTTT,CASYPGLAGGTDTQYF
TRBJ2-7,-,-,TRBV13,TGTGCCAGCAGCTTAGGCAGGAACTTCGAGCAGTACTTC,CASSLGRNFEQYF
TRBJ1-2,-,-,TRBV29-1,TGCAGCGTTGAAGATCCGGGAAGTAATGGCTACACCTTC,CSVEDPGSNGYTF
TRBJ2-2,-,few,TRBV2,TGTGCCAGCAGTTCCTCGTATGTCACCGGGGAGCTGTTTTTT,CASSSSYVTGELFF
TRBJ1-4,-,-,TRBV18,TGTGCCAGCTCACCAGGGCGGACTAATGAAAAACTGTTTTTT,CASSPGRTNEKLFF
TRBJ2-7,-,-,TRBV6-1,-,CASSTSDGSYEQYF
TRBJ1-2,TRBD1,-,TRBV5-4,TGTGCCAGCAGGGAAACAGGGGACTATGGCTACACCTTC,CASRETGDYGYTF
TRBJ2-4,-,-,TRBV5-1,TGCGCCAGCAGCCGGGGCGGGTCAGGAGAAGGGGACATTCAGTACTTC,CASSRGGSGEGDIQYF
TRBJ2-1,TRBD2,-,TRBV7-9,TGTGCCAGCAGCTACCCCGGGCTAGCGGGAGTAAATGAGCAGTTCTTC,CASSYPGLAGVNEQFF
TRBJ2-2,-,few,TRBV27,TGTGCCAGCAGTTTAGGTCCGGGCGGGGAGCTGTTTTTT,CASSLGPGGELFF
TRBJ2-5,-,-,TRBV29-1,TGCAGCGTCGGGGACATTGGAGAGACCCAGTACTTC,CSVGDIGETQYF
TRBJ2-2,TRBD1,-,TRBV11-2,TGTGCCAGCAGCCTAACGACAGGGGCGGGCGGGGAGCTGTTTTTT,CASSLTTGAGGELFF
TRBJ2-3,TRBD2,-,TRBV5-1,TGCGCCAGCAGCTTTAGCGGGGGGGCAACAGATACGCAGTATTTT,CASSFSGGATDTQYF
TRBJ1-4,TRBD1,-,TRBV6-5,TGTGCCAGCAGTTTACAGGGGGGATATGAAAAACTGTTTTTT,CASSLQGGYEKLFF
TRBJ2-7,-,once,TRBV5-5,TGTGCCAGCAGCTTTCCAGGGGGACTCGAGCAGTACTTC,CASSFPGGLEQYF
TRBJ2-7,-,-,TRBV5-1,TGCGCCAGCAGCTTGGAGGGGAGCTCCTACGAGCAGTACTTC,CASSLEGSSYEQYF
TRBJ2-2,TRBD1,-,TRBV28,TGTGCCAGCAGCAGTGGCAGGGGGCGTTCCGGGGAGCTGTTTTTT,CASSSGRGRSGELFF
TRBJ1-3,-,once,TRBV5-1,TGCGCCAGCAGCTCAACACCAGGGGCTTCTGGAAACACCATATATTTT,CASSSTPGASGNTIYF